Listed here are 27 T cell receptor beta chains from one sample, sequenced in a study of cytomegalovirus exposure and HLA in healthy donors. Primers: 60 Vbeta forward and 13 Jbeta reverse. Measured with immunoSEQ multiplex PCR; TCRdb has only the in-frame clones, and not every one. The data show some 150,000 clones, approximately 82% seen once. Sequences were obtained from PBMCs. All receptors come from a woman aged 45-65 years in good health and CMV-seropositive.

V gene TRBV15 combines with J gene TRBJ1-5; D unclear. The CDR3 covers 15 residues. Germline V gives CDR1 LNHNV, CDR2 YYDKDF (reference sequence). V was pared by 3 bases and J by 2 bases, with 11 bases between. CDR3 bases: TGTGCCACCAGCAGGCCCCCTATTGGCAATCAGCCCCAGCATTTT. The encoded protein is CATSRPPIGNQPQHF.

This chain's CDR3 is CASSTNGLAADTQYF. DNA for the CDR3: TGTGCCAGCAGCACTAATGGACTAGCGGCAGATACGCAGTATTTT. This chain joins TRBV2 and TRBJ2-3, with 10 nucleotides matching TRBD2. Germline loops: CDR1 SNHLY, CDR2 FYNNEI. V shed 6 bases, J shed 4 bases, and the junction held 7 bases outside the gene matches. The CDR3 extends over 15 amino acids.

The chain recombines TRBV6-5 with TRBJ1-1; D is perhaps TRBD1 (6 bases). The CDR3 is 12 residues long. V lost 4 bases, J lost 7 bases, and 10 bases lay in between. Germline V gives CDR1 MNHEY, CDR2 SVGAGI. The CDR3 loop reads CASSSLRGEAFF. The CDR3 nucleotides are TGTGCCAGCAGTTCTCTCAGGGGTGAAGCTTTCTTT.

The gene calls are TRBV29-1 and TRBJ2-1; TRBD2 matches 8 bases. The V segment lost 0 bases and the J segment 0 bases; nucleotides outside the gene matches: 7. Germline V gene sequence: CDR1 SQVTM, CDR2 ANQGSEA. The CDR3 runs 17 residues. The CDR3: CSVEEGLAGSSYNEQFF. The CDR3 region has the DNA TGCAGCGTTGAAGAAGGGCTAGCGGGTAGCTCCTACAATGAGCAGTTCTTC.

The V call is TRBV19, the J call TRBJ2-3, with unresolved D. Looked up from germline, CDR1 is LNHDA and CDR2 is SQIVND (reference sequence). CDR3 length equals 14 residues. V was cut by 1 base and J by 1 base, with 6 bases left in between. The CDR3 DNA follows: TGTGCCAGTAGTATAGGTCTAGGCACAGATACGCAGTATTTT. Protein product: CASSIGLGTDTQYF.

Comments on this clone: This CDR3 fails to terminate in the conserved phenylalanine or tryptophan, so it likely reflects a read error. This sequence joins TRBV9 and TRBJ1-2; D not certain. The CDR3 covers 13 residues. Germline CDR1 is SGDLS and CDR2 is YYNGEE. V was clipped by 3 bases and J by 0 bases, with 6 bases between them. The CDR3 sequence is CASSDKSNYGYTL. The CDR3 DNA is TGTGCCAGCAGCGACAAATCTAACTATGGCTACACCCTC.

The chain joins TRBV19 to TRBJ2-5; 8 bases are a match to TRBD2. The end of the DNA fits TRBJ2-7 better, so the J call may be wrong. CDR3 length: 14 amino acids. CDR1 is LNHDA and CDR2 is SQIVND in the germline V gene (reference sequence). The CDR3 loop is CASSIGPTSGEQYF. Here the CDR3 DNA reads TGTGCCAGTAGTATAGGCCCAACTAGCGGCGAGCAGTACTTC.

This rearrangement joins TRBV7-8 to TRBJ2-3; D might be TRBD2 (6 bases). The CDR3 has 15 amino acids. V lost 0 bases and J lost 0, with 7 bases in between. CDR1 SGHVS and CDR2 FQNEAQ come from the germline V gene. The DNA of the CDR3 is TGTGCCAGCAGCTTAGCGGGGGGTAGCACAGATACGCAGTATTTT. Translation: CASSLAGGSTDTQYF.

The sample holds a few counts of this clone. The chain employs TRBV13 and TRBJ1-2, with 7 bases aligning to TRBD1. The V gene's germline CDR1 is PRHDT and CDR2 FYEKMQ (reference sequence). CDR3 size: 12 residues. Trimming cost V 8 bases and J 5 bases; bases outside gene matches: 5. CDR3 DNA: TGTGCCAGCGAGGGGGACAGTTATGGCTACACCTTC. Translated, it gives CASEGDSYGYTF.

This clone has only a few counts. This chain connects TRBV6-5 to TRBJ1-1; unclear D gene. Germline V gene sequence: CDR1 MNHEY, CDR2 SVGAGI. This CDR3 contains 12 residues. V was cut by 2 bases and J by 7 bases, with 8 bases left in between. The CDR3: CASSYDGIEAFF. The CDR3 bases are TGTGCCAGCAGTTACGACGGGATTGAAGCTTTCTTT.

V gene TRBV7-6 combines with J gene TRBJ2-1, with TRBD2 matching 8 bases. The V gene end was trimmed by 0 bases and the J gene end by 2 bases; junction bases not matched to a gene: 9. Germline V gene data show CDR1 as SGHVS and CDR2 as FNYEAQ. The length of the CDR3 is 18 residues. The CDR3 is CASSLASGAAGAYNEQFF. The CDR3 nucleotides are TGTGCCAGCAGCTTAGCTTCAGGGGCAGCGGGGGCCTACAATGAGCAGTTCTTC. Full variable domain (outside the CDR3, taken from reference TRBV7-6 and TRBJ2-1): GAGVSQSPRYKVTKRGQDVALRCDPISGHVSLYWYRQALGQGPEFLTYFNYEAQQDKSGLPNDRFSAERPEGSISTLTIQRTEQRDSAMYRCASSLASGAAGAYNEQFFGPGTRLTVL.

The rearrangement links TRBV9 to TRBJ1-2, with 12 nucleotides matching TRBD1. The V and J ends lost 2 bases and 4 bases, in that order; junction bases with no gene match: 6. Germline V gene data show CDR1 as SGDLS and CDR2 as YYNGEE. The CDR3 loop spans 16 amino acids. As DNA, the CDR3 is TGTGCCAGCAGCGTTTCCCCGGGACAGGGGGCCTATGGCTACACCTTC. Protein product: CASSVSPGQGAYGYTF.

Comment on this clone: The junction differs from germline at one of its ends, possibly a read error. The chain employs TRBV7-9 and TRBJ1-6; D is undetermined. This CDR3 contains 12 residues. Germline V gene data show CDR1 as SEHNR and CDR2 as FQNEAQ (reference sequence). The CDR3 sequence is CSSSLRGTPLHF. In nucleotides, the CDR3 is TGTTCCAGCAGCTTAAGAGGGACACCCCTCCACTTT.

The chain is built from TRBV6-1 and TRBJ1-5, with D possibly being TRBD1 (6 bases). This CDR3 spans 14 amino acids. V was trimmed by 5 bases and J by 6 bases, leaving 14 bases between them. Looked up from germline, CDR1 is MNHNS and CDR2 is SASEGT. The CDR3 is CASSPTGLGQPQHF. The CDR3 DNA follows: TGTGCCAGCAGTCCTACAGGGTTGGGTCAGCCCCAGCATTTT.

This clone was counted once. The chain couples TRBV4-1 to TRBJ2-1; 11 nucleotides align to TRBD2. The J segment lost 5 bases and the V segment lost 6 bases, leaving 6 bases of the junction unmatched. The CDR3 loop spans 15 amino acids. In germline, CDR1 is MGHRA, CDR2 YSYEKL. CDR3 loop: CASRLAGGNNNEQFF. The CDR3 DNA reads TGCGCCAGCAGGTTAGCGGGGGGGAATAACAATGAGCAGTTCTTC.

The chain links TRBV6-5 to TRBJ1-6; D remains ambiguous. Trimming pared 7 bases from V and 10 bases from J, leaving 11 bases between. This CDR3 has 12 amino acids. CDR1 is MNHEY and CDR2 is SVGAGI in the germline V gene. The CDR3 DNA sequence: TGTGCCAGCATGAGGGCCGGATCACCCCTCCACTTT. Its protein product is CASMRAGSPLHF.

This chain uses TRBV6-5 with TRBJ2-1, with 8 bases fitting TRBD2. Germline assignment: CDR1 MNHEY and CDR2 SVGAGI. There are 15 residues in the CDR3. The V gene end was trimmed by 0 bases and the J gene end by 8 bases; junction bases not matched to a gene: 6. The CDR3 DNA sequence: TGTGCCAGCAGTTACTCTTCGGGGGGGAGGGATGAGCAGTTCTTC. Encoded protein: CASSYSSGGRDEQFF.

The V gene is TRBV7-9, the J gene TRBJ2-3; the match to TRBD1 covers 7 bases. Trimming removed 7 bases from V and 4 bases from J; junction bases left unmatched: 11. Germline lookup yields CDR1 SEHNR and CDR2 FQNEAQ (reference sequence). The CDR3 has 15 residues. CDR3 amino acids: CASTIRQGSSDTQYF. The CDR3 DNA sequence: TGTGCCAGCACCATAAGACAGGGTAGCTCAGATACGCAGTATTTT.

V and J are TRBV5-4 and TRBJ2-7, with 7 nucleotides matching TRBD2. Germline CDR1 and CDR2: SGHNT and YYREEE (reference sequence). V lost 3 bases to trimming and J lost 0 bases; unmatched junction nucleotides: 9. The CDR3 extends over 16 amino acids. This chain's CDR3 is CASSSEGGRSSYEQYF. CDR3 DNA sequence: TGTGCCAGCAGCTCCGAGGGAGGGCGAAGCTCCTACGAGCAGTACTTC.

In its sample, this clone was seen a few times. V usage is TRBV4-1 and J usage is TRBJ2-7; weak D call: TRBD1 (6 bases). Per the germline V gene, CDR1 is MGHRA and CDR2 is YSYEKL. This CDR3 has 15 residues. Deletions cut 0 bases from V and 2 bases from J, with 11 bases between. CDR3 nucleotides: TGCGCCAGCAGCCAAGATCAGGGGACCACCTACGAGCAGTACTTC. The encoded protein is CASSQDQGTTYEQYF.

Points on this clone: The same CDR3 also results from other DNA sequences found in this sample. The gene calls are TRBV10-3 and TRBJ2-2; TRBD1 matches at 9 bases. In germline, CDR1 is ENHRY, CDR2 SYGVKD. The CDR3 is made up of 14 amino acids. J was trimmed by 4 bases and V by 4 bases; bases with no gene match: 1. DNA of the CDR3: TGTGCCATCAGTGGACAGGGGGGCACCGGGGAGCTGTTTTTT. This sequence encodes CAISGQGGTGELFF.

The rearrangement uses TRBV21-1 and TRBJ1-1; the tabulated D call, TRBD1, remains unverified against the DNA. TRBV21-1 is assigned pseudogene status. This CDR3 spans 13 amino acids. For the CDR3, the DNA is TGTGCCAGCCGGGACAGGGGACGGGGTGAAGCTTTCTTT. It is translated as CASRDRGRGEAFF.

The V call is TRBV5-1, the J call TRBJ2-1; TRBD1 agrees at 9 bases. The J segment lost 3 bases and the V segment lost 6 bases, leaving 7 bases of the junction unmatched. This CDR3 region has 15 residues. The germline CDR1 and CDR2 sequences are SGHRS and YFSETQ. CDR3 in amino acids: CASITGTGSYNEQFF. In DNA, the CDR3 is TGCGCCAGCATCACCGGGACAGGGAGCTACAATGAGCAGTTCTTC.

Concerning this clone itself: Its ends do not fully match the called genes, so a read error is possible. V gene TRBV7-9 combines with J gene TRBJ2-1; TRBD1 matches at 8 bases. This CDR3 has 15 residues. Per germline, CDR1 SEHNR and CDR2 FQNEAQ (reference sequence). CDR3 bases: TGTTCCAGCAGTTTCCTAGACAGGGGAGTCGATGAGCAGTTCTTC. Its protein is CSSSFLDRGVDEQFF. Looking up the rest from reference TRBV7-9 and TRBJ2-1 gives the full variable domain: DTGVSQNPRHKITKRGQNVTFRCDPISEHNRLYWYRQTLGQGPEFLTYFQNEAQLEKSRLLSDRFSAERPKGSFSTLEIQRTEQGDSAMYLCSSSFLDRGVDEQFFGPGTRLTVL.

The chain joins TRBV30 to TRBJ2-7; D not certain. The CDR3 extends over 13 amino acids. Trimming cost V 0 bases and J 3 bases, with 9 bases left between them. Germline V gives CDR1 GTSNPN, CDR2 SVGIG (reference sequence). The CDR3: CAWSVRSYYEQYF. As DNA, the CDR3 is TGTGCCTGGAGTGTACGGTCTTACTACGAGCAGTACTTC.

This clone has only one observation. The chain carries TRBV5-1 and TRBJ2-7; D is uncertain. The CDR3 contains 12 residues. The V end was cut by 1 base, the J end by 6 bases, with 8 bases between. Germline V gene lookup returns CDR1 SGHRS and CDR2 YFSETQ. CDR3 coding DNA: TGCGCCAGCAGCTTGTACGGGTCCGAGCAGTACTTC. It encodes CASSLYGSEQYF.

This chain joins TRBV6-6 and TRBJ2-5; D not certain. Trimming removed 5 bases from V and 11 bases from J, with 6 bases in between. This CDR3 has 9 amino acids. The V gene's germline CDR1 is MNHNY and CDR2 SVGAGI (reference sequence). The CDR3 sequence is CASSVEQYF. The CDR3 region has the DNA TGTGCCAGCAGTGTGGAGCAGTACTTC.